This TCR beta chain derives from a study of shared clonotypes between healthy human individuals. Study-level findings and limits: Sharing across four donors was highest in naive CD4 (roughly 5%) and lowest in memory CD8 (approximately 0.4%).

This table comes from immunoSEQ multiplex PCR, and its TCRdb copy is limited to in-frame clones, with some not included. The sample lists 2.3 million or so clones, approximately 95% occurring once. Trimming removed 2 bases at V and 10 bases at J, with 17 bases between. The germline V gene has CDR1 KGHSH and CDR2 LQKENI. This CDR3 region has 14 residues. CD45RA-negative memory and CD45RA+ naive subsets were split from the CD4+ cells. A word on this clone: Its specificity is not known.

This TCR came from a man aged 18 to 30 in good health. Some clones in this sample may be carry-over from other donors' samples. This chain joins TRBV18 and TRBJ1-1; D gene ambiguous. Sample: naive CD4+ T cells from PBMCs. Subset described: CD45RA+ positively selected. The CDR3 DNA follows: TGTGCCAGCTCACCAGGGAATGGGGTTTCAGGAGCTTTCTTT. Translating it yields CASSPGNGVSGAFF. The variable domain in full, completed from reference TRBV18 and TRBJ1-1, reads NAGVMQNPRHLVRRRGQEARLRCSPMKGHSHVYWYRQLPEEGLKFMVYLQKENIIDESGMPKERFSAEFPKEGPSILRIQQVVRGDSAAYFCASSPGNGVSGAFFGQGTRLTVV.